This TCR beta chain was identified during a study of blood T cell repertoires in COVID-19. CDR3 size: 14 residues. Losses at the gene ends were 5 bases for V and 4 bases for J; bases not matched to a gene: 6. The germline gives CDR1 KGHSH, CDR2 LQKENI. Only in-frame clones appear in the TCRdb table, and some are missing; sequencing was by immunoSEQ multiplex PCR. The profile shows about 100,000 clones, roughly 80% of them singletons. This sequence joins TRBV18 and TRBJ1-1, with 8 bases identical to TRBD1. The TCR was taken from a man between 45 and 60 years old with active or convalescent COVID-19. The sequencing input was peripheral blood. This CDR3 is CASSGSGTGTEAFF. The CDR3 DNA sequence: TGTGCCAGCTCAGGCAGTGGGACAGGCACTGAAGCTTTCTTT.